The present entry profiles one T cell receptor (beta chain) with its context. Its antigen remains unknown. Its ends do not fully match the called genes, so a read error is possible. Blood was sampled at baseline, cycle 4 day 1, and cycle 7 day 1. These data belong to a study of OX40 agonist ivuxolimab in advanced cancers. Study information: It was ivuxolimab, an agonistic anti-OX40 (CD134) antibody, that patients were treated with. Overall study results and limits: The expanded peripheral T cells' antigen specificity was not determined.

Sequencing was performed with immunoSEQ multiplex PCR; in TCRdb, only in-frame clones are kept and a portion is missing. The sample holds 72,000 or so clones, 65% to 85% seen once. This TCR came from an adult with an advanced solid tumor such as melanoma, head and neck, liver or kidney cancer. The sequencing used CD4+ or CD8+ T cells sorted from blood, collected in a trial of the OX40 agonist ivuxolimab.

The DNA for the CDR3 is TGTGCTAGCAGCTTAGCGGGGTCAGGGGGTCAAGAGACCCAGTACTTC. Its translation: CASSLAGSGGQETQYF. The rearrangement joins TRBV7-7 to TRBJ2-5; TRBD2 might be the D (8 bases). The CDR3 length is 16 residues. Germline loops: CDR1 SSHAT, CDR2 FNYEAQ (reference sequence).